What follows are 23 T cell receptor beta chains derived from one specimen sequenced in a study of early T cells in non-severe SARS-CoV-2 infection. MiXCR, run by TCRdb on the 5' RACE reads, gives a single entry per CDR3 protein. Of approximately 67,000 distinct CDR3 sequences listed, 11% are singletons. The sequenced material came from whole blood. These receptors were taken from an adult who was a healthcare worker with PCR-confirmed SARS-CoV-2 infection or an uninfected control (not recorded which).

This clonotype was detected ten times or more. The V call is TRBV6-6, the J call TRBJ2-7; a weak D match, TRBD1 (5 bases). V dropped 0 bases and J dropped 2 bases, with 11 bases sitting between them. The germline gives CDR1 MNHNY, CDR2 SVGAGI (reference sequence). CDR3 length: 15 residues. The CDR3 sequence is CASSYSIQGTYEQYF. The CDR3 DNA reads TGTGCCAGCAGTTACTCGATTCAGGGCACCTACGAGCAGTACTTC.

This chain's CDR3 is CASSDRAMNTEAFF. The DNA for the CDR3 is TGTGCCAGCAGTGACAGGGCCATGAACACTGAAGCTTTCTTT. This chain links TRBV6-5 with TRBJ1-1; TRBD1 matches 7 bases. Germline CDR1 and CDR2: MNHEY and SVGAGI. Losses at the gene ends were 5 bases for V and 0 bases for J; bases not matched to a gene: 3. The CDR3 is 14 residues long.

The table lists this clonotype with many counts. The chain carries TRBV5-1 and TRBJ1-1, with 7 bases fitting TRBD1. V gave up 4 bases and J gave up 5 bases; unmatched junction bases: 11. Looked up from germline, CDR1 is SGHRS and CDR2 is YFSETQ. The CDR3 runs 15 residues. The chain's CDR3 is CASSMTGPPVTEAFF. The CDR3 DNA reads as TGCGCCAGCAGCATGACAGGGCCTCCGGTGACTGAAGCTTTCTTT.

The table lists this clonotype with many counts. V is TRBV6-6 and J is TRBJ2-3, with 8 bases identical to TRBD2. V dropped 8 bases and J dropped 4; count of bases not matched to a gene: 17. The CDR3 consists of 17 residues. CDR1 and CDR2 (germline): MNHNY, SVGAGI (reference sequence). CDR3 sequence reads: CASRNAVGGGSSDTQYF. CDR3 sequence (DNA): TGTGCCAGCCGAAATGCCGTCGGCGGGGGGTCATCAGATACGCAGTATTTT.

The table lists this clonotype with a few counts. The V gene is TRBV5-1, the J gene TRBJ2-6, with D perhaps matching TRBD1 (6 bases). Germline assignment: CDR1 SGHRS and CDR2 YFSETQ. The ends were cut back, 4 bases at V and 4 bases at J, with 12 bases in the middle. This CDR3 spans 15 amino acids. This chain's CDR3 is CASSAGVSGANVLTF. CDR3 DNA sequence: TGCGCCAGCAGCGCAGGGGTAAGCGGGGCCAACGTCCTGACTTTC.

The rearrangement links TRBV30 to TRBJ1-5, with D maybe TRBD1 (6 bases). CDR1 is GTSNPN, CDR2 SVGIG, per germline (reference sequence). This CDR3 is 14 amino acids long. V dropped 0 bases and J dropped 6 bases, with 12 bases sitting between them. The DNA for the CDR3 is TGTGCCTGGAGTGTAGGAGGGGGAACTCAGCCCCAGCATTTT. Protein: CAWSVGGGTQPQHF.

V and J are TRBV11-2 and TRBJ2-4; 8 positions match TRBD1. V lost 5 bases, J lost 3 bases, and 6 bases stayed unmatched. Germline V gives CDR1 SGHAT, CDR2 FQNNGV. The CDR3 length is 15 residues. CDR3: CASSPWTGSKNIQYF. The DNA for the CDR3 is TGTGCCAGCAGCCCCTGGACAGGGAGCAAAAACATTCAGTACTTC.

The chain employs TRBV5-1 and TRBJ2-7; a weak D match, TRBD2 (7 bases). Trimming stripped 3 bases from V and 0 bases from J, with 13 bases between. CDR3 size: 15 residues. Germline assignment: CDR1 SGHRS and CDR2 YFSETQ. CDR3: CASSWGGTDSYEQYF. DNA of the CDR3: TGCGCCAGCAGCTGGGGGGGCACCGACTCCTACGAGCAGTACTTC. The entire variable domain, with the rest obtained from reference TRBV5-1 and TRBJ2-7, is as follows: KAGVTQTPRYLIKTRGQQVTLSCSPISGHRSVSWYQQTPGQGLQFLFEYFSETQRNKGNFPGRFSGRQFSNSRSEMNVSTLELGDSALYLCASSWGGTDSYEQYFGPGTRLTVT.

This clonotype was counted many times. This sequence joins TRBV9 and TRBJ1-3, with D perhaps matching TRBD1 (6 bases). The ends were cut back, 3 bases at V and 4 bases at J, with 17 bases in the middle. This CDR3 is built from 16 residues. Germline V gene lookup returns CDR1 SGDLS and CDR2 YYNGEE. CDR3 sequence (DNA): TGTGCCAGCAGCGGTCGGGACATCGCGACAGGAAACACCATATATTTT. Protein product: CASSGRDIATGNTIYF.

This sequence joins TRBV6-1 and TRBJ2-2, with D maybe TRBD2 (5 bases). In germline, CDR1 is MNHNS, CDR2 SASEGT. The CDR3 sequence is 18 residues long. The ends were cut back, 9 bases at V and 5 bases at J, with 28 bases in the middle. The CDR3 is CARAGDTRQSRGTGELFF. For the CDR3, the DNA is TGTGCCAGAGCAGGAGACACCAGACAATCGCGAGGGACCGGGGAGCTGTTTTTT.

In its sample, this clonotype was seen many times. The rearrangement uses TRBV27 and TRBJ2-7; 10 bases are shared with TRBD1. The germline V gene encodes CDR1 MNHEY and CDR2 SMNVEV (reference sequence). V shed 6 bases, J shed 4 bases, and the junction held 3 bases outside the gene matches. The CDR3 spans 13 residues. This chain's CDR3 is CASSPGQGYEQYF. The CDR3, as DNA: TGTGCCAGCAGCCCGGGACAGGGGTACGAGCAGTACTTC.

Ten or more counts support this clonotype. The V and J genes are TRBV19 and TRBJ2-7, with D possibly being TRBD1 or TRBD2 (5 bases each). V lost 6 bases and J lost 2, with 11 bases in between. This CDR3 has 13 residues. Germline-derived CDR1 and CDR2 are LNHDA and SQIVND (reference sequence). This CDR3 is CASSPGTPYEQYF. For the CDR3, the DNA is TGTGCCAGTAGCCCCGGGACCCCCTACGAGCAGTACTTC.

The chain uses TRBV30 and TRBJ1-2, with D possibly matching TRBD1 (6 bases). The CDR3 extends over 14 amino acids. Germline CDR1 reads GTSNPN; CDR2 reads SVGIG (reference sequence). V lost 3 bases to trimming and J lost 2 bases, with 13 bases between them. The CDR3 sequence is CAWSQGWGNYGYTF. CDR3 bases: TGTGCCTGGAGCCAGGGGTGGGGCAACTATGGCTACACCTTC.

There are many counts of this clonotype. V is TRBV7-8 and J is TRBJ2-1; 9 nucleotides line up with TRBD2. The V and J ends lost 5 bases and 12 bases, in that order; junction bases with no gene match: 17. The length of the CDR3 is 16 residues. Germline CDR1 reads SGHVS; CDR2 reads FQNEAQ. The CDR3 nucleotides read TGTGCCAGCAGCCCTCACAGACTAGCGGCTAATGAAGGGCAGTTCTTC. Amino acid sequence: CASSPHRLAANEGQFF.

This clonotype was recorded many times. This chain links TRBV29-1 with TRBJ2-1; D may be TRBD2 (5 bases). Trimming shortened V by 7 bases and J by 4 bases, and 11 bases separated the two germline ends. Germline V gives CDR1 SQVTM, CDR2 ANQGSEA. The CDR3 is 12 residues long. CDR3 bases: TGCAGCGGTGCAGCGGTGTACAATGAGCAGTTCTTC. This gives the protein CSGAAVYNEQFF.

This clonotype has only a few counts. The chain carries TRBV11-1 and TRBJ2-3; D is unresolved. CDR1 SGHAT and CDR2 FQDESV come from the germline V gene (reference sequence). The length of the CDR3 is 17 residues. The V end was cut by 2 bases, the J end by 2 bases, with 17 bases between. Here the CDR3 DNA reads TGTGCCAGCAGCTTACCGGCGGTTGCGGTGGTCACAGATACGCAGTATTTT. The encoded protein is CASSLPAVAVVTDTQYF.

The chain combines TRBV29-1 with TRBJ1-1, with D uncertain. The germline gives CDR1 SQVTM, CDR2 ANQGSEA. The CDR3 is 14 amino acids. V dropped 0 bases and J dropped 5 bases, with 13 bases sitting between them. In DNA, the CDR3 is TGCAGCGTTGAAGATTCGGGGTTAGGGACTGAAGCTTTCTTT. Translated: CSVEDSGLGTEAFF.

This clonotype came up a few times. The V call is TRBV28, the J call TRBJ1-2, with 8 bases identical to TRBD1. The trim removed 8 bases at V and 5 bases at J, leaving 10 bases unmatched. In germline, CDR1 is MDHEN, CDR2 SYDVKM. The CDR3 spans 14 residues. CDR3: CASRQGQEDYGYTF. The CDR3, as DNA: TGTGCCAGCCGCCAGGGACAGGAAGATTATGGCTACACCTTC.

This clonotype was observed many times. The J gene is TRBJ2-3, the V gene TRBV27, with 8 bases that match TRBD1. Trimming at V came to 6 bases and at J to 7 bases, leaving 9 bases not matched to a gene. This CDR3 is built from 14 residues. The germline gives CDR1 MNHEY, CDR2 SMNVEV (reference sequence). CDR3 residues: CASSPSRGQYTQYF. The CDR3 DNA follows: TGTGCCAGCAGCCCCTCCAGGGGGCAATATACGCAGTATTTT.

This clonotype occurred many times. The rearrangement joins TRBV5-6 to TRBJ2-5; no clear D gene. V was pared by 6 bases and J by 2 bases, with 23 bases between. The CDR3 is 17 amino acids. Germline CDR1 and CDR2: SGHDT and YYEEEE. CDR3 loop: CASNARTVSLSQETQYF. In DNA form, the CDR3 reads TGTGCCAGCAACGCGAGGACCGTATCCCTTTCTCAAGAGACCCAGTACTTC.

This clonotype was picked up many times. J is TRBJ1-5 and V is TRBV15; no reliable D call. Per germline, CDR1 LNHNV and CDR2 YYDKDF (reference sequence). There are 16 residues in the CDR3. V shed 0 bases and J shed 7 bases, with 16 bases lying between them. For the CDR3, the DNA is TGTGCCACCAGCAGAGATGTGACAATCTACGAACAGCCCCAGCATTTT. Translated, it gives CATSRDVTIYEQPQHF. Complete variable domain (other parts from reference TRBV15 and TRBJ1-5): DAMVIQNPRYQVTQFGKPVTLSCSQTLNHNVMYWYQQKSSQAPKLLFHYYDKDFNNEADTPDNFQSRRPNTSFCFLDIRSPGLGDTAMYLCATSRDVTIYEQPQHFGDGTRLSIL.

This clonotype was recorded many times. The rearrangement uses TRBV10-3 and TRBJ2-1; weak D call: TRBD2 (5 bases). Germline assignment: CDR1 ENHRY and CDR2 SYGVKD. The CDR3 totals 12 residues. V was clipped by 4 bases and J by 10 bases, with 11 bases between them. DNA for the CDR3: TGTGCCATCAGTGGGACTGCCGCGGAGCAGTTCTTC. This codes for CAISGTAAEQFF.

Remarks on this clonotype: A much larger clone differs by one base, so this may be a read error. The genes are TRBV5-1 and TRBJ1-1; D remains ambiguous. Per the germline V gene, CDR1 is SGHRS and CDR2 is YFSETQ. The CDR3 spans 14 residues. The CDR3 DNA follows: TGCGCCAGCAGCTTGGAGGGCTTGAACACTGAAGCTCTCTTT. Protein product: CASSLEGLNTEALF.